This note documents a single T cell receptor beta chain sequence. The germline gives CDR1 GTSNPN, CDR2 SVGIG (reference sequence). The V and J ends lost 0 bases and 6 bases respectively, with 17 bases between them. This CDR3 comprises 15 residues. This entry comes from a study of T cell responses to AZD1222 COVID-19 vaccine. TCRdb's table, derived via immunoSEQ multiplex PCR, lists solely in-frame clones and lacks some. This table holds around 80,000 clones, around 82% found once. This rearrangement joins TRBV30 to TRBJ1-1; a possible D gene is TRBD1 (6 bases). This clonotype was sampled from an adult who received the AZD1222 COVID-19 vaccine. The sequencing here drew on peripheral blood, taken 28 days after the second AZD1222 dose. CDR3 nucleotide sequence: TGTGCCTGGAGTGTAGGGACAAATAAGATCTCTGAAGCTTTCTTT. Translating gives CAWSVGTNKISEAFF.